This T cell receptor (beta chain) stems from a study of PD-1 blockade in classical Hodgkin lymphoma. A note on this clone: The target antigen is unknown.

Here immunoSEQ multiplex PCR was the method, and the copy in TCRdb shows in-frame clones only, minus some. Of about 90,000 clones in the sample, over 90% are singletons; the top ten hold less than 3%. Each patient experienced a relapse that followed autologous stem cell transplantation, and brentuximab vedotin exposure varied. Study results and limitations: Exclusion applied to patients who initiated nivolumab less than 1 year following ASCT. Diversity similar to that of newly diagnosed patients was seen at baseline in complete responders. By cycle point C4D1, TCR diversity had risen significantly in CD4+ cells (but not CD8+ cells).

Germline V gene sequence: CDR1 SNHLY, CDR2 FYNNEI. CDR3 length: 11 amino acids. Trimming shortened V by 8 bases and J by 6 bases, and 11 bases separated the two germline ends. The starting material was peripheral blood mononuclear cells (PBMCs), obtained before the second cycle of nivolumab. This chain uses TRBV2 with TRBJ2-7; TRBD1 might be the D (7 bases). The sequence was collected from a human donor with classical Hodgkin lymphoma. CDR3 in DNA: TGTGCCAGCCAGGGGGAGGTCGAGCAGTACTTC. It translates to CASQGEVEQYF.